One and the same sample provided the 16 T cell receptor beta chains below, sequenced in a study of T cell repertoires in cytomegalovirus infection. TCRdb reprocessed the reads with MiXCR, giving one entry per CDR3 protein. The table shows about 71,000 distinct CDR3 sequences, with 20% occurring only once. These receptors are not linked to any known antigen. The starting material was CD8+ T cells from cultured PBMCs, obtained from culture after CMV antigen stimulation. These receptor sequences come from a human donor in good health (CMV status not recorded). Some clones in this sample may be carry-over from other donors' samples.

This clonotype was recorded a few times. The chain links TRBV11-1 to TRBJ2-2; the D gene is possibly TRBD1 (5 bases). The CDR3 is 15 residues long. Trimming removed 3 bases from V and 6 bases from J, with 14 bases in between. Germline V gene sequence: CDR1 SGHAT, CDR2 FQDESV (reference sequence). The CDR3 DNA reads TGTGCCAGCAGCTTTTTGACAGTAGGTGCCGGGGAGCTGTTTTTT. This codes for CASSFLTVGAGELFF.

The chain links TRBV12-3 or TRBV12-4 to TRBJ1-2, with D uncertain. V shed 0 bases and J shed 5 bases, with 7 bases lying between them. The CDR3 runs to 13 residues. CDR3 amino acids: CASSLAPMYGYTF. DNA for the CDR3: TGTGCCAGCAGTTTAGCCCCGATGTATGGCTACACCTTC.

This chain joins TRBV6-5 and TRBJ1-1, with D hard to call. V lost 1 base, J lost 2 bases, and 11 bases lay in between. The CDR3 totals 15 residues. Per germline, CDR1 MNHEY and CDR2 SVGAGI. The CDR3 reads CASSYFGSLNTEAFF. The DNA for the CDR3 is TGTGCCAGCAGTTACTTCGGCTCTCTTAACACTGAAGCTTTCTTT.

V gene TRBV6-2 or TRBV6-3 combines with J gene TRBJ1-4; maybe TRBD1 (5 bases). V gave up 2 bases and J gave up 6 bases, with 10 bases separating them. CDR3 length: 14 amino acids. In germline, CDR1 is MNHEY, CDR2 SVGEGT. Here the CDR3 reads CASSYGGTDEKLFF. Here the CDR3 DNA reads TGTGCCAGCAGTTACGGGGGAACGGATGAAAAACTGTTTTTT.

Only a few counts were recorded for this clonotype. The V gene is TRBV11-2, the J gene TRBJ1-4; D is perhaps TRBD1 (6 bases). The CDR3 loop spans 14 amino acids. The germline CDR1 and CDR2 sequences are SGHAT and FQNNGV. With 1 base removed from V and 10 bases from J, the gap between germline ends came to 13 bases. The CDR3 DNA is TGTGCCAGCAGCTTAGTGGGCCAGGGGAGAAAACTGTTTTTT. This encodes CASSLVGQGRKLFF.

The rearrangement uses TRBV6-5 and TRBJ2-1, with D perhaps matching TRBD1 (5 bases). CDR3 length equals 17 residues. Deletions cut 2 bases from V and 0 bases from J, with 14 bases between. Germline CDR1 is MNHEY and CDR2 is SVGAGI. CDR3 region: CASSYEFDSFSYNEQFF. CDR3 DNA: TGTGCCAGCAGTTACGAGTTTGACAGCTTCTCCTACAATGAGCAGTTCTTC.

This chain connects TRBV6-6 to TRBJ2-2; D unclear. Per germline, CDR1 MNHNY and CDR2 SVGAGI (reference sequence). This CDR3 has 15 amino acids. Trimming left V 6 bases short and J 0 bases short, with 11 bases between. The CDR3 reads CASSPQYPNTGELFF. DNA of the CDR3: TGTGCCAGCAGCCCACAGTACCCGAACACCGGGGAGCTGTTTTTT.

This chain uses TRBV30 with TRBJ2-1, with TRBD2 matching 7 bases. J was trimmed by 8 bases and V by 7 bases; bases with no gene match: 5. Germline values: CDR1 GTSNPN, CDR2 SVGIG (reference sequence). The CDR3 extends over 11 amino acids. As DNA, the CDR3 is TGTGCCTCACGGACTAGACATGAGCAGTTCTTC. Residues: CASRTRHEQFF.

A few counts support this clonotype. CDR3 residues: CASSLNAGQSTDTQYF. CDR3 DNA: TGTGCCAGCAGCTTAAATGCGGGACAGAGCACAGATACGCAGTATTTT. V usage is TRBV7-2 and J usage is TRBJ2-3; perhaps TRBD1 as D (7 bases). Germline lookup yields CDR1 SGHTA and CDR2 FQGNSA. The CDR3 has 16 amino acids. V was shortened by 2 bases and J by 0 bases, with 12 bases between the two germline ends.

V gene TRBV24-1 combines with J gene TRBJ1-5, with 10 bases aligning to TRBD1. Per the germline V gene, CDR1 is KGHDR and CDR2 is SFDVKD. Trimming took 8 bases from V and 9 from J; bases not matched to a gene: 6. The CDR3 runs 13 residues. CDR3 DNA: TGTGCCACCACCGGACAGGGGGGGTGGCCCCAGCATTTT. This encodes CATTGQGGWPQHF.

The chain uses TRBV4-1 and TRBJ1-5, with a tentative D call TRBD1 (5 bases). The germline CDR1 and CDR2 sequences are MGHRA and YSYEKL. The V end was cut by 1 base, the J end by 3 bases, with 10 bases between. The CDR3 runs 15 residues. The chain's CDR3 is CASSQGPGFNQPQHF. CDR3 sequence (DNA): TGCGCCAGCAGCCAAGGGCCAGGGTTCAATCAGCCCCAGCATTTT.

This clonotype has just a few counts. The chain recombines TRBV7-6 with TRBJ1-1, with no clear D. CDR3 length: 14 residues. Germline-derived CDR1 and CDR2 are SGHVS and FNYEAQ. The V end lost 1 base, the J end lost 2 bases, and 8 bases lay between the germline ends. The CDR3, as DNA: TGTGCCAGCAGCTTAGAGGAGGTAAACACTGAAGCTTTCTTT. It codes for CASSLEEVNTEAFF.

The J gene is TRBJ2-7, the V gene TRBV4-1; D remains unclear. V was shortened by 4 bases and J by 2 bases, with 15 bases between the two germline ends. The CDR3 consists of 15 residues. Germline loops: CDR1 MGHRA, CDR2 YSYEKL. The CDR3 bases are TGCGCCAGCAGCCCCCGAGCCAGCATCACCTACGAGCAGTACTTC. Translation gives CASSPRASITYEQYF.

The V and J genes are TRBV7-6 and TRBJ1-2, with TRBD1 matching 9 bases. Germline values: CDR1 SGHVS, CDR2 FNYEAQ. After removal of 1 base from V and 3 bases from J, the junction contained 15 bases not matched to a gene. The CDR3 consists of 19 residues. CDR3 bases: TGTGCCAGCAGCTTAGGCGGGGGAACAGGGGGCGCTTCTGACTATGGCTACACCTTC. Protein product: CASSLGGGTGGASDYGYTF.

The rearrangement links TRBV15 to TRBJ1-1; 8 positions match TRBD1. The germline CDR1 and CDR2 sequences are LNHNV and YYDKDF (reference sequence). V shed 4 bases, J shed 10 bases, and the junction held 5 bases outside the gene matches. The CDR3 is 12 residues long. Here the CDR3 reads CATSKGQVGAFF. CDR3 in DNA: TGTGCCACCAGCAAGGGACAGGTCGGAGCTTTCTTT.

This clonotype was detected many times. V gene TRBV7-8 combines with J gene TRBJ2-3, with D perhaps TRBD1 or TRBD2 (5 bases each). V lost 3 bases and J 1 base, leaving 11 bases between the germline ends. Germline CDR1 and CDR2: SGHVS and FQNEAQ. The CDR3 has 15 residues. The CDR3 nucleotides are TGTGCCAGCAGCTTTTGGGGGACCCGCACAGATACGCAGTATTTT. It yields the protein CASSFWGTRTDTQYF.